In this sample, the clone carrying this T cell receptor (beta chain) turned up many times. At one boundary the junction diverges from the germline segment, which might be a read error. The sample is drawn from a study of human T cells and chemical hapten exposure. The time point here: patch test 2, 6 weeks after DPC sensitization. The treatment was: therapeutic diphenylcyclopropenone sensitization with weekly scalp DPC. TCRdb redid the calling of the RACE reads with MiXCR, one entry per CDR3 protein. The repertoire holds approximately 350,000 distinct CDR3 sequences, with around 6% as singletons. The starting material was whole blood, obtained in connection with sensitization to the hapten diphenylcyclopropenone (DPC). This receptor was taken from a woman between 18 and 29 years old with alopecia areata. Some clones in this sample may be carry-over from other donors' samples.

Here the CDR3 reads CASSLEVPVVAGADTQYF. The CDR3 DNA sequence: TGTGCTAGCAGCTTAGAAGTCCCTGTAGTTGCCGGGGCAGATACGCAGTATTTT. This rearrangement joins TRBV7-7 to TRBJ2-3, with D maybe TRBD2 (5 bases). CDR1 is SSHAT and CDR2 is FNYEAQ in the germline V gene (reference sequence). The CDR3 has 18 residues.